The 15 T cell receptor beta chains listed next were all sequenced from one sample in a study of human T cells and chemical hapten exposure (dated by TCRdb to the early 2020s). In light of the paper, this sample's time point label describes: pre-sensitization, week 0. Explained via the paper, the treatment or condition label denotes: therapeutic diphenylcyclopropenone sensitization with weekly scalp DPC. The library was produced with RACE. The instrument given in TCRdb is NextSeq 500. The public reads were reanalyzed by TCRdb: fastp trimming at Q25, MiXCR alignment, in-frame beta chains only. Every CDR3 protein is listed once, alongside the most common genes and DNA of its rows. The sample table lists a few hundred thousand distinct CDR3 sequences, about 5% of them with a count of one. Together, the top ten hold around 8% of the sample. The sample here was whole blood, taken in connection with sensitization to the hapten diphenylcyclopropenone (DPC). The receptors come from a woman younger than 30 with alopecia areata. Some clones in this sample may be carry-over from other donors' samples.

This clonotype was detected ten times or more. The CDR3 is CASSLGEGYGNTIYF. CDR3 DNA sequence: TGTGCCAGCAGCTTGGGAGAAGGCTATGGAAACACCATATATTTT. This chain uses TRBV7-2 with TRBJ1-3, with unresolved D. From germline, CDR1 is SGHTA and CDR2 FQGNSA. V gave up 3 bases and J gave up 3 bases, with 12 bases separating them. CDR3 size: 15 residues. Full variable domain (outside the CDR3, taken from reference TRBV7-2 and TRBJ1-3): GAGVSQSPSNKVTEKGKDVELRCDPISGHTALYWYRQSLGQGLEFLIYFQGNSAPDKSGLPSDRFSAERTGGSVSTLTIQRTQQEDSAVYLCASSLGEGYGNTIYFGEGSWLTVV.

The J gene is TRBJ1-4, the V gene TRBV27; D is unclear. The V end was cut by 6 bases, the J end by 1 base, with 9 bases between. Germline V gene sequence: CDR1 MNHEY, CDR2 SMNVEV (reference sequence). The CDR3 length is 14 residues. CDR3 nucleotide sequence: TGTGCCAGCAGGCGTTTCGAAACTAATGAAAAACTGTTTTTT. Its protein product is CASRRFETNEKLFF.

This clonotype has at least ten counts. The rearrangement links TRBV12-3 or TRBV12-4 to TRBJ2-4; D is possibly TRBD1 (5 bases). The CDR3 is 15 residues long. V was shortened by 1 base and J by 8 bases, with 15 bases between the two germline ends. CDR3 bases: TGTGCCAGCAGTTTAGGCTCTTGGGGCGGACACATTCAGTACTTC. It specifies CASSLGSWGGHIQYF.

There are many counts of this clonotype. V gene TRBV7-9 combines with J gene TRBJ1-1; D is possibly TRBD1 (6 bases). The germline CDR1 and CDR2 sequences are SEHNR and FQNEAQ (reference sequence). CDR3 length: 13 residues. Trimming stripped 1 base from V and 6 bases from J, with 9 bases between. As DNA, the CDR3 is TGTGCCAGCAGCTTAGAGCCAGGGGCTGAAGCTTTCTTT. Its protein product is CASSLEPGAEAFF.

The chain uses TRBV12-3 or TRBV12-4 and TRBJ2-7, with D tentatively TRBD1 (6 bases). V was clipped by 5 bases and J by 2 bases, with 13 bases between them. The CDR3 spans 14 residues. This CDR3 is CASSLDSNTYEQYF. CDR3 in DNA: TGTGCCAGCAGTCTGGACAGCAATACCTACGAGCAGTACTTC.

This clonotype was detected many times. The rearrangement joins TRBV6-4 to TRBJ2-2; D not resolved. The CDR3 totals 13 residues. Germline CDR1 reads MRHNA; CDR2 reads SNTAGT. V was clipped by 4 bases and J by 2 bases, with 5 bases between them. The CDR3 nucleotides are TGTGCCAGCAGTGGGACCAACACCGGGGAGCTGTTTTTT. Translating gives CASSGTNTGELFF.

The chain employs TRBV11-2 and TRBJ1-5; 8 bases line up with TRBD1. Per the germline V gene, CDR1 is SGHAT and CDR2 is FQNNGV. Trimming at V came to 0 bases and at J to 5 bases, leaving 3 bases not matched to a gene. CDR3 length: 15 residues. The CDR3, as DNA: TGTGCCAGCAGCTTAGAACAGGGGGTGTATCAGCCCCAGCATTTT. Protein sequence: CASSLEQGVYQPQHF.

In this sample, this clonotype turned up many times. The chain couples TRBV27 to TRBJ1-5; 9 bases match TRBD1. This CDR3 is 14 amino acids long. From germline, CDR1 is MNHEY and CDR2 SMNVEV (reference sequence). J lost 6 bases, V lost 6 bases, and 6 bases had no gene match. The CDR3 region is CASRLTGGLQPQHF. CDR3 sequence (DNA): TGTGCCAGCAGGCTGACAGGGGGTCTTCAGCCCCAGCATTTT.

This clonotype came up many times. CDR3 DNA: TGTGCCAGCAGCCGAAGTCAAACCGGGGAGCTGTTTTTT. Amino acid sequence: CASSRSQTGELFF. The rearrangement uses TRBV3-1 and TRBJ2-2; D is unclear. V was shortened by 4 bases and J by 5 bases, with 8 bases between the two germline ends. The CDR3 has 13 residues. Germline V gene lookup returns CDR1 LGHDT and CDR2 YNNKEL (reference sequence).

This clonotype was seen a handful of times. The CDR3 is CASSPGPRAGNTIYF. CDR3 nucleotide sequence: TGTGCCAGCAGCCCCGGACCCCGGGCCGGAAACACCATATATTTT. The chain carries TRBV7-9 and TRBJ1-3, with D unclear. Germline V gives CDR1 SEHNR, CDR2 FQNEAQ (reference sequence). The germline V and J ends were trimmed by 5 bases and 4 bases, with 15 bases remaining between them. CDR3 length: 15 amino acids.

This clonotype showed up just a few times. CDR3 sequence reads: CASSARTGGYANTGELFF. DNA for the CDR3: TGTGCCAGCAGCGCGAGGACAGGGGGATATGCGAACACCGGGGAGCTGTTTTTT. V is TRBV7-6 and J is TRBJ2-2; 10 positions agree with TRBD1. V trimming: 5 bases; J trimming: 0 bases; junction bases outside the gene matches: 9. Germline CDR1 SGHVS, CDR2 FNYEAQ. This CDR3 is 18 amino acids long.

CDR3 sequence (DNA): TGTGCCAGCAGTTTTACGGGGAGTCCCGGGGAGCTGTTTTTT. Translation: CASSFTGSPGELFF. The genes are TRBV12-3 or TRBV12-4 and TRBJ2-2; possibly TRBD2 for D (5 bases). The length of the CDR3 is 14 residues. The V end was cut by 3 bases, the J end by 6 bases, with 11 bases between.

V and J are TRBV7-2 and TRBJ1-2; 7 nucleotides match TRBD1. The CDR3 loop spans 14 amino acids. Germline CDR1 SGHTA, CDR2 FQGNSA. Trimming at V came to 3 bases and at J to 4 bases, leaving 5 bases not matched to a gene. The CDR3 reads CASSFDRVAYGYTF. The CDR3 DNA reads TGTGCCAGCAGCTTTGACAGGGTCGCCTATGGCTACACCTTC.

This clonotype has more than one count but fewer than ten. The chain is built from TRBV6-2 or TRBV6-3 and TRBJ2-3, with 10 bases matching TRBD2. The CDR3 is made up of 17 amino acids. Germline CDR1 and CDR2: MNHEY and SVGEGT. With V trimmed by 2 bases and J by 2 bases, 7 bases remained unmatched. The CDR3 DNA sequence: TGTGCCAGCAGTTACGGGTCTAGCGGGGGCCTCACAGATACGCAGTATTTT. It specifies CASSYGSSGGLTDTQYF.

This clonotype was seen many times. The chain couples TRBV11-2 to TRBJ1-5, with D unclear. Germline V CDR1 and CDR2: SGHAT, FQNNGV. The CDR3 is made up of 13 amino acids. Between the trimmed V and J ends, which lost 3 bases and 3 bases, there was a span of 6 bases. The CDR3 DNA follows: TGTGCCAGCAGCTTGGGCAACAATCAGCCCCAGCATTTT. Amino acid sequence: CASSLGNNQPQHF.